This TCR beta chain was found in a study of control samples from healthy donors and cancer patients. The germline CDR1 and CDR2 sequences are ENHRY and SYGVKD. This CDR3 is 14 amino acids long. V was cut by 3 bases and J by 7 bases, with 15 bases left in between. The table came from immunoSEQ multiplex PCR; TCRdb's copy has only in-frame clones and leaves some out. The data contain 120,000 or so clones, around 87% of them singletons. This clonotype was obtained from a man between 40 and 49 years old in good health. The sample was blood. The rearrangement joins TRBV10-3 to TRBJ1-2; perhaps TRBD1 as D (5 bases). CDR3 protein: CAISDLGGKGGYTF. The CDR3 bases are TGTGCCATCAGTGACTTGGGGGGAAAGGGTGGCTACACCTTC.